The 4 T cell receptor beta chains below all came from one sample that was sequenced in a study of shared clonotypes between healthy human individuals. The method was immunoSEQ multiplex PCR; TCRdb's version includes in-frame clones alone and lacks a portion of them. The profile shows about 2.4 million clones, roughly 93% of them singletons. Sample: naive CD4+ T cells from PBMCs. Stated subset: CD45RA+ positively selected. The receptors were sampled from a man aged 18 to 35 in good health. Some clones in this sample may be carry-over from other donors' samples.

The genes are TRBV27 and TRBJ1-6; TRBD1 is a possible D gene (6 bases). This CDR3 has 14 amino acids. Germline values: CDR1 MNHEY, CDR2 SMNVEV (reference sequence). V was trimmed by 2 bases and J by 5 bases, leaving 7 bases between them. Here the CDR3 DNA reads TGTGCCAGCAGTTTAGAGGGGGATAATTCACCCCTCCACTTT. It codes for CASSLEGDNSPLHF.

This rearrangement joins TRBV5-1 to TRBJ2-2; the match to TRBD1 covers 10 bases. Germline CDR1 and CDR2: SGHRS and YFSETQ. V lost 4 bases, J lost 7 bases, and 4 bases stayed unmatched. CDR3 length: 14 residues. The CDR3 DNA sequence: TGCGCCAGCAGCCCTGGACAGGGGGACGGGGAGCTGTTTTTT. Translating gives CASSPGQGDGELFF.

As DNA, the CDR3 is TGTGCCAGCAGTTTAAAGGCAGGGAATCAGCCCCAGCATTTT. Amino acid sequence: CASSLKAGNQPQHF. This chain connects TRBV28 to TRBJ1-5; TRBD1 might be the D (5 bases). The V end lost 2 bases, the J end lost 4 bases, and 9 bases lay between the germline ends. This CDR3 region has 14 residues. CDR1 and CDR2 from the germline V gene are MDHEN and SYDVKM.

The rearrangement joins TRBV5-1 to TRBJ2-5; 7 nucleotides agree with TRBD2. The CDR3 is made up of 14 amino acids. V shed 5 bases and J 0 bases; nucleotides not matched to a gene: 4. Germline values: CDR1 SGHRS, CDR2 YFSETQ. This chain's CDR3 is CASRGLTYQETQYF. The DNA of the CDR3 is TGCGCCAGCAGGGGACTAACGTACCAAGAGACCCAGTACTTC.